The 9 T cell receptor beta chains listed next were all sequenced from one sample in a study of cytomegalovirus exposure and HLA in healthy donors (dated by TCRdb to 2017 to 2019). The library was made by the immunoSEQ multiplex PCR assay. For the multiplex PCR, a mixture combining 60 forward primers for TCR Vbeta segments and 13 reverse primers for TCR Jbeta segments was used. This is the immuneACCESS table as TCRdb keeps it, with only in-frame sequences that have V and J called. A part of the clones is gone; compared with another copy, unresolved V genes explain less than half, and the rest is unexplained. Here the sample has about 120,000 clones; over 6.5% occur a single time. Around 6% of the sample goes to the ten largest clones. The specimen was PBMCs. The origin of the receptors is a woman aged 40 to 50 in good health and CMV-seropositive.

This clone was found a few times. The CDR3 is CASSREGQGQPQHF. The CDR3 nucleotides are TGTGCCAGCAGTCGGGAGGGGCAGGGTCAGCCCCAGCATTTT. J is TRBJ1-5 and V is TRBV6-5; D possibly corresponds to TRBD1 (5 bases). The CDR3 consists of 14 residues. The V gene lost 5 bases and the J gene lost 6 bases, with 14 bases spanning the gap. Looked up from germline, CDR1 is MNHEY and CDR2 is SVGAGI.

The chain is built from TRBV5-1 and TRBJ2-3; 11 nucleotides line up with TRBD2. Germline V gene sequence: CDR1 SGHRS, CDR2 YFSETQ. The CDR3 loop spans 17 amino acids. Trimming took 1 base from V and 4 from J; bases not matched to a gene: 8. CDR3 DNA sequence: TGCGCCAGCAGCTTGCGGCTAGCGGGGGGCGTGCCAGATACGCAGTATTTT. Translation gives CASSLRLAGGVPDTQYF.

This clone was observed a handful of times. The chain joins TRBV28 to TRBJ2-5; 9 bases align to TRBD1. The CDR3 covers 14 residues. From germline, CDR1 is MDHEN and CDR2 SYDVKM. J lost 4 bases, V lost 6 bases, and 6 bases had no gene match. The CDR3 coding sequence is TGTGCCAGCAGACCAACAGGGGGCAGAGAGACCCAGTACTTC. Residues: CASRPTGGRETQYF.

This clone was detected a few times. The chain uses TRBV7-8 and TRBJ2-7, with D unclear. V was trimmed by 4 bases and J by 3 bases, leaving 4 bases between them. Germline values: CDR1 SGHVS, CDR2 FQNEAQ. The CDR3 is made up of 11 amino acids. The CDR3 sequence is CASSSNYEQYF. CDR3 nucleotides: TGTGCCAGCAGCTCCAACTACGAGCAGTACTTC. Full variable domain (missing parts from reference TRBV7-8 and TRBJ2-7): GAGVSQSPRYKVAKRGQDVALRCDPISGHVSLFWYQQALGQGPEFLTYFQNEAQLDKSGLPSDRFFAERPEGSVSTLKIQRTQQEDSAVYLCASSSNYEQYFGPGTRLTVT.

As to this clone: Other DNA sequences of this sample code for an identical CDR3. The genes are TRBV25-1 and TRBJ2-2; weak D call: TRBD2 (7 bases). Between the trimmed V and J ends, which lost 11 bases and 5 bases, there was a span of 15 bases. This CDR3 has 13 residues. Germline V gene data show CDR1 as MGHDK and CDR2 as SYGVNS. The CDR3 spells CAAGGAGTGELFF. The CDR3 region has the DNA TGTGCCGCTGGGGGGGCCGGGACCGGGGAGCTGTTTTTT.

The sample holds a few counts of this clone. CDR3 DNA sequence: TGCGCCAGCAGCCCGGGACAGCAAGAGACCCAGTACTTC. Translating gives CASSPGQQETQYF. The chain is built from TRBV5-1 and TRBJ2-5; the match to TRBD1 covers 7 bases. There are 13 residues in the CDR3. Germline loops: CDR1 SGHRS, CDR2 YFSETQ. V shed 4 bases, J shed 2 bases, and the junction held 2 bases outside the gene matches.

This rearrangement joins TRBV5-1 to TRBJ1-2, with D perhaps matching TRBD1 (6 bases). The CDR3 covers 15 residues. Germline CDR1 is SGHRS and CDR2 is YFSETQ. V lost 3 bases and J lost 5, with 17 bases in between. In DNA, the CDR3 is TGCGCCAGCAGCTCCGACCCAGGGAGGGGGTATGGCTACACCTTC. This gives the protein CASSSDPGRGYGYTF.

This chain uses TRBV30 with TRBJ1-2; 7 bases are a match to TRBD1. Germline V gene data show CDR1 as GTSNPN and CDR2 as SVGIG (reference sequence). The CDR3 consists of 16 residues. The ends lost 0 bases at V and 5 bases at J; junction bases unmatched: 12. Written as DNA, the CDR3 is TGTGCCTGGAGTGTCTCAGGGGGAACCCTGAATTATGGCTACACCTTC. This encodes CAWSVSGGTLNYGYTF.

The rearrangement uses TRBV4-1 and TRBJ1-1, with 9 bases that match TRBD1. Germline CDR1 is MGHRA and CDR2 is YSYEKL. Trimming removed 4 bases from V and 8 bases from J; junction bases left unmatched: 14. The CDR3 is 16 residues long. This chain's CDR3 is CASSLRGDRGNSEAFF. The CDR3 bases are TGCGCCAGCAGCCTTAGAGGCGACAGGGGGAACTCGGAAGCTTTCTTT.